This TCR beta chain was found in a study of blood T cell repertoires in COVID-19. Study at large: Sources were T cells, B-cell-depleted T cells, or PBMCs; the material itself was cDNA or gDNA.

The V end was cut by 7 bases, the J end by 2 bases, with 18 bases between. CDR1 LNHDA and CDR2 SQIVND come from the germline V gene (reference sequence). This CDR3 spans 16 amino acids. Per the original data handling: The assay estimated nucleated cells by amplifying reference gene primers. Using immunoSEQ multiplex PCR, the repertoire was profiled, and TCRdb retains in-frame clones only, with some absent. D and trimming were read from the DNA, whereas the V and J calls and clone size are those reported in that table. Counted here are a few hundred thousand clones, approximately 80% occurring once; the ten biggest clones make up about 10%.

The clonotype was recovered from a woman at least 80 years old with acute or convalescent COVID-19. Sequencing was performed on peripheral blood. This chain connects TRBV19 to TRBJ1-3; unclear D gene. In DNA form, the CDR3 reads TGTGCCAGTACCCTATCCGCCGGGGTAACTGGAAACACCATATATTTT. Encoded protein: CASTLSAGVTGNTIYF.